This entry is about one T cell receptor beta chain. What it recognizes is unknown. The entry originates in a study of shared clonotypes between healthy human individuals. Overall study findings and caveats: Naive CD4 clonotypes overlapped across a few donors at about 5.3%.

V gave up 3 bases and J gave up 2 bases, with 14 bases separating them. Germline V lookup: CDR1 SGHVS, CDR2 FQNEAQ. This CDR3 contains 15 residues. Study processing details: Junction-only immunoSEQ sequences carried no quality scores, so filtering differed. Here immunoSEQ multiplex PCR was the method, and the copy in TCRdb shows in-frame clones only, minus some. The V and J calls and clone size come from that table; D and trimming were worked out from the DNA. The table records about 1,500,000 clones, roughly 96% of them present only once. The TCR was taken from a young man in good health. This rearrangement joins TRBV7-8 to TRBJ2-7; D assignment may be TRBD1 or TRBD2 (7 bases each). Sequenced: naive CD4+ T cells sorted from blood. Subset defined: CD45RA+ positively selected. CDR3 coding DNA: TGTGCCAGCAGCTTTGGGGAGGGGGCCCCCTACGAGCAGTACTTC. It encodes CASSFGEGAPYEQYF.